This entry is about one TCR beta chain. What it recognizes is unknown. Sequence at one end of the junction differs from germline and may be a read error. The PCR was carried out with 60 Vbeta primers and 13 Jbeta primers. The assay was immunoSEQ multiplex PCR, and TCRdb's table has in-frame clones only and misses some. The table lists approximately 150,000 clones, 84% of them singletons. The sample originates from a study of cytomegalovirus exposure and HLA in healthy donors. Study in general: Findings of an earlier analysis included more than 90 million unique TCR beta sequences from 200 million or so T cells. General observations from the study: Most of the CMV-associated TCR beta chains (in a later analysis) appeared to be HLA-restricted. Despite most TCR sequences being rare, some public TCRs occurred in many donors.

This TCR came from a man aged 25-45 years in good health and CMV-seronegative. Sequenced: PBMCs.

The chain's CDR3 is CASSKDPPSGSYNEQFF. The CDR3 bases are TGCGCCAGCAGCAAAGATCCGCCTAGCGGCTCCTACAATGAGCAGTTCTTC. The chain carries TRBV4-3 and TRBJ2-1; 7 nucleotides align to TRBD2. The CDR3 runs 17 residues. Germline-derived CDR1 and CDR2 are LGHNA and YSLEER.